The rows below give T cell receptor beta chains drawn from one sample of a study of blood T cell repertoires in COVID-19. Assay used: immunoSEQ multiplex PCR; TCRdb lists only in-frame clones, some missing. This table holds 260,000 or so clones, under 90% found once. Input material: PBMCs or T cells enriched from blood (not recorded which). The origin of the receptors is a man younger than 35 who had recovered from COVID-19. Each CDR3 is given with its conserved first and last residue. A D gene is named only where the DNA matches it firmly. Size tells how often a clone was seen (once, few, many) or the class of an expanded clone, and some rows leave it out.

J,size,D,length,V,CDR3,DNA
TRBJ1-1,.,.,13,TRBV5-4,CASSFGQNTEAFF,TGTGCCAGCAGCTTTGGACAGAACACTGAAGCTTTCTTT
TRBJ1-6,.,TRBD1,15,TRBV7-9,CASSLARTGVTPLHF,TGTGCCAGCAGCTTAGCCAGGACAGGGGTTACACCCCTCCACTTT
TRBJ2-5,.,.,15,TRBV7-6,CASSEEDRGLKTQYF,TGTGCCAGCAGCGAGGAGGACAGAGGGCTCAAGACCCAGTACTTC
TRBJ2-1,.,TRBD2,18,TRBV2,CASSGPGLAGLGDNEQFF,TGTGCCAGCAGTGGTCCGGGACTAGCGGGGTTAGGAGACAATGAGCAGTTCTTC
TRBJ1-1,once,TRBD1,14,TRBV5-1,CASSSQTGSTEAFF,TGCGCCAGCAGCTCTCAGACAGGGAGCACTGAAGCTTTCTTT
TRBJ2-2,.,.,17,TRBV5-1,CASSSGVDIRNTGELFF,TGCGCCAGCAGCTCAGGAGTGGACATCCGGAACACCGGGGAGCTGTTTTTT
TRBJ1-2,.,.,16,TRBV19,CASSIDHSGSNYGYTF,TGTGCCAGTAGTATAGATCACTCAGGCTCCAACTATGGCTACACCTTC
TRBJ2-7,few,.,16,TRBV27,CASSQTQASPSYEQYF,TGTGCCAGCAGTCAAACACAGGCTTCCCCCTCCTACGAGCAGTACTTC
TRBJ2-3,.,TRBD1,17,TRBV2,CASSSPGTGKNADTQYF,TGTGCCAGCAGTTCCCCTGGGACAGGGAAGAACGCAGATACGCAGTATTTT
TRBJ1-5,.,.,17,TRBV2,CASSAGIRSGFNQPQHF,TGTGCCAGCAGTGCGGGCATCCGTTCAGGGTTTAATCAGCCCCAGCATTTT
TRBJ2-7,.,TRBD2,14,TRBV7-6,CASTPLAGAYEQYF,TGTGCCAGCACCCCACTAGCGGGGGCCTACGAGCAGTACTTC
TRBJ2-5,once,.,13,TRBV7-9,CASSSPPVETQYF,TGTGCCAGCAGCTCCCCACCAGTTGAGACCCAGTACTTC
TRBJ2-7,.,TRBD2,16,TRBV5-4,CASSSLTSGGSYEQYF,TGTGCCAGCAGCTCACTGACTAGCGGGGGCTCCTACGAGCAGTACTTC
TRBJ2-5,.,TRBD1,12,TRBV2,CASRGQGETQYF,TGTGCCAGCAGGGGACAGGGTGAGACCCAGTACTTC
TRBJ2-1,.,TRBD2,15,TRBV2,CASRGLAGVGNEQFF,TGTGCCAGCAGAGGACTAGCGGGGGTGGGGAATGAGCAGTTCTTC
TRBJ2-2,.,TRBD1,18,TRBV9,CASSPGTGSAQNTGELFF,TGTGCCAGCAGCCCAGGGACAGGGAGTGCGCAGAACACCGGGGAGCTGTTTTTT
TRBJ2-5,.,.,15,TRBV9,CASSPRTAYQETQYF,TGTGCCAGCAGCCCTCGGACAGCGTACCAAGAGACCCAGTACTTC
TRBJ1-5,.,.,19,TRBV19,CASSTGGDGGKYSNQPQHF,TGTGCCAGTAGTACCGGGGGGGACGGCGGAAAATATAGCAATCAGCCCCAGCATTTT
TRBJ2-2,.,.,14,TRBV2,CASSVTANTGELFF,TGTGCCAGCAGTGTTACAGCGAACACCGGGGAGCTGTTTTTT
TRBJ1-1,.,TRBD1,16,TRBV28,CASSLDTGTGGTEAFF,TGTGCCAGCAGTTTGGATACCGGGACAGGCGGCACTGAAGCTTTCTTT
TRBJ2-5,.,TRBD2,13,TRBV30,CASSGGLQETQYF,TGTGCTTCTAGCGGGGGGCTCCAAGAGACCCAGTACTTC
TRBJ2-7,.,.,15,TRBV4-1,CASSRIPGQIYEQYF,TGCGCCAGCAGCCGGATACCGGGACAAATCTACGAGCAGTACTTC
TRBJ1-1,.,.,13,TRBV27,CASSLGGITEAFF,TGTGCCAGCAGTTTGGGGGGAATCACTGAAGCTTTCTTT
TRBJ1-1,.,.,18,TRBV4-1,CASSRRGVRNWEYAEAFF,TGCGCCAGCAGCCGGAGGGGCGTACGTAACTGGGAGTACGCTGAAGCTTTCTTT
TRBJ2-5,.,TRBD2,21,TRBV6-1,CASSEEGGLAGEGSFQETQYF,TGTGCCAGCAGTGAAGAGGGGGGACTAGCGGGAGAGGGGTCTTTTCAAGAGACCCAGTACTTC
TRBJ1-5,.,.,15,TRBV10-3,CAISEYQGHNQPQHF,TGTGCCATCAGTGAGTATCAGGGGCACAACCAGCCCCAGCATTTT
TRBJ2-7,.,.,14,TRBV2,CASSDRAGASEQYF,TGTGCCAGCAGTGACAGGGCAGGGGCGTCCGAGCAGTACTTC
TRBJ1-1,few,.,13,TRBV2,CASSEQVNTEAFF,TGTGCCAGCAGTGAACAGGTGAACACTGAAGCTTTCTTT
TRBJ1-1,.,TRBD1,14,TRBV29-1,CSVEDLQGSTEAFF,TGCAGCGTTGAAGATCTACAGGGGTCAACTGAAGCTTTCTTT
TRBJ1-3,few,.,16,TRBV7-9,CASRGWRATSGNTIYF,TGTGCCAGCAGGGGATGGAGGGCCACCTCTGGAAACACCATATATTTT
TRBJ2-2,.,.,15,TRBV4-1,CASSQDSGPTGELFF,TGCGCCAGCAGCCAAGATAGTGGGCCCACCGGGGAGCTGTTTTTT
TRBJ2-1,few,.,17,TRBV4-2,CASSQDRGTAQNNEQFF,TGTGCCAGCAGCCAAGATCGAGGGACTGCCCAAAACAATGAGCAGTTCTTC
TRBJ1-1,.,.,15,TRBV2,CASSELGGRGAEAFF,TGTGCCAGCAGTGAACTAGGCGGGAGAGGCGCTGAAGCTTTCTTT
TRBJ1-6,.,TRBD1,14,TRBV11-1,CASSLAGTGEALHF,TGTGCCAGCAGCTTAGCCGGGACAGGGGAGGCCCTCCACTTT
TRBJ1-2,.,TRBD1,18,TRBV28,CASSLHIGRQGDNYGYTF,TGTGCCAGCAGTTTACATATAGGCCGACAGGGGGATAACTATGGCTACACCTTC
TRBJ1-5,.,.,15,TRBV18,CASSTGQGGSLAQHF,TGTGCCAGCTCTACGGGCCAGGGAGGTTCTTTGGCCCAGCATTTT
TRBJ2-3,.,.,15,TRBV30,CAWTRLNREPDTQYF,TGTGCCTGGACCCGGTTAAACAGGGAGCCAGATACGCAGTATTTT
TRBJ2-1,.,.,13,TRBV14,CASSSGAYNEQFF,TGTGCCAGCAGCTCCGGGGCCTACAATGAGCAGTTCTTC
TRBJ1-2,few,.,15,TRBV6-2/TRBV6-3,CASSPRTEANYGYTF,TGTGCCAGCAGCCCTCGGACTGAAGCTAACTATGGCTACACCTTC
TRBJ2-2,.,.,15,TRBV28,CASSWNRGGTGELFF,TGTGCCAGCAGTTGGAACAGGGGGGGCACCGGGGAGCTGTTTTTT
TRBJ2-2,.,TRBD1,16,TRBV5-5,CASSWGTVAVTGELFF,TGTGCCAGCAGCTGGGGGACAGTAGCCGTAACCGGGGAGCTGTTTTTT
TRBJ2-3,.,TRBD2,17,TRBV4-2,CASSQIGASGGTDTQYF,TGTGCCAGCAGCCAAATAGGGGCTAGCGGGGGCACAGATACGCAGTATTTT
TRBJ2-5,.,TRBD2,14,TRBV7-2,CASSRLAGGETQYF,TGTGCCAGCAGCAGACTAGCGGGGGGTGAGACCCAGTACTTC
TRBJ1-2,few,.,13,TRBV24-1,CATSEVQGYGYTF,TGTGCCACCAGTGAAGTACAGGGTTATGGCTACACCTTC
TRBJ2-1,.,TRBD1,15,TRBV10-3,CAISRQGVSYNEQFF,TGTGCCATCAGTCGACAGGGAGTTTCCTACAATGAGCAGTTCTTC
TRBJ1-6,few,TRBD1,16,TRBV7-6,CASSPSGGQAHSPLHF,TGTGCCAGCAGCCCATCGGGGGGACAGGCTCATTCACCCCTCCACTTT
TRBJ2-1,.,.,15,TRBV2,CASSDRRSSYNEQFF,TGTGCCAGCAGTGACCGGAGAAGCTCCTACAATGAGCAGTTCTTC